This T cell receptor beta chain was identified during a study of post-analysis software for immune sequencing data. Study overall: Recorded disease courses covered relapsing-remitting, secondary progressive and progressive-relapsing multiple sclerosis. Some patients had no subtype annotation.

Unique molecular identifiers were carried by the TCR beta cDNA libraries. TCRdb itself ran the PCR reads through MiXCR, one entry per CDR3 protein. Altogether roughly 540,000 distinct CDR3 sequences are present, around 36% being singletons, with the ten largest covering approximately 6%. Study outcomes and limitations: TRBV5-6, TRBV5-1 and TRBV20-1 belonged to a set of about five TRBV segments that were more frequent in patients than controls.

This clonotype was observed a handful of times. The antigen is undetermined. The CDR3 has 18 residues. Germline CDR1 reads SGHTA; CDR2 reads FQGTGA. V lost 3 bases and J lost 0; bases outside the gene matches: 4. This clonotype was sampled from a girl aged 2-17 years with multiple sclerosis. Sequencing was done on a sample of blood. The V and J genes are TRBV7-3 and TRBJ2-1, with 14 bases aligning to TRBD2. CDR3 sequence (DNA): TGTGCCAGCAGCTTCCGGACTAGCGGGGGGACCTCCTACAATGAGCAGTTCTTC. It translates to CASSFRTSGGTSYNEQFF.